This passage covers 22 T cell receptor beta chains from one sample sequenced in a study of a mutant IDH1 vaccine in newly diagnosed glioma. TCRdb's table, derived via immunoSEQ multiplex PCR, lists solely in-frame clones and lacks some. The table has about 59,000 clones, more than 85% seen once. The sample's time point: baseline, week 1 (first vaccination visit). Specified treatment: pre-vaccination baseline after standard-of-care therapy. The sample consisted of PBMCs, taken from a glioma patient treated with radiotherapy, temozolomide or both. All receptors come from a man aged 45 to 65 with glioma.

The rearrangement joins TRBV4-1 to TRBJ1-2; the match to TRBD1 covers 8 bases. Trimming took 3 bases from V and 3 from J; bases not matched to a gene: 12. Germline CDR1 is MGHRA and CDR2 is YSYEKL. The CDR3 length is 17 residues. The chain's CDR3 is CASSQDRTGLGYYGYTF. CDR3 in DNA: TGCGCCAGCAGCCAGGACCGGACAGGGCTTGGTTACTATGGCTACACCTTC.

The rearrangement uses TRBV11-1 and TRBJ2-1; 7 bases agree with TRBD2. The CDR3 length is 15 residues. J gave up 0 bases and V 4 bases, and 3 bases lay outside the gene matches. Per the germline V gene, CDR1 is SGHAT and CDR2 is FQDESV (reference sequence). The CDR3, as DNA: TGTGCCAGCAGCTGGGGGGGGAGCTCCTACAATGAGCAGTTCTTC. Its translation: CASSWGGSSYNEQFF.

This rearrangement joins TRBV29-1 to TRBJ2-7; TRBD1 matches at 8 bases. Trimming took 4 bases from V and 1 from J; bases not matched to a gene: 6. This CDR3 region has 14 residues. In germline, CDR1 is SQVTM, CDR2 ANQGSEA. The CDR3 sequence: CSVGKTGASYEQYF. The CDR3 nucleotides read TGCAGCGTTGGAAAGACAGGGGCTTCCTACGAGCAGTACTTC.

The gene calls are TRBV10-3 and TRBJ1-2; D not certain. The CDR3 is made up of 11 amino acids. The V end lost 4 bases, the J end lost 5 bases, and 5 bases lay between the germline ends. Germline values: CDR1 ENHRY, CDR2 SYGVKD. CDR3 in amino acids: CAISGGYGYTF. In DNA, the CDR3 is TGTGCCATCAGTGGGGGTTATGGCTACACCTTC.

The CDR3 is CASRPRGILTEAFF. CDR3 coding DNA: TGTGCCAGCAGACCCAGAGGGATTTTGACTGAAGCTTTCTTT. V and J are TRBV6-5 and TRBJ1-1; D remains unclear. Germline V gives CDR1 MNHEY, CDR2 SVGAGI. CDR3 length: 14 residues. Trimming stripped 6 bases from V and 5 bases from J, with 16 bases between.

The J gene is TRBJ1-1, the V gene TRBV13; D remains ambiguous. The CDR3 runs 15 residues. The V and J ends lost 0 bases and 4 bases respectively, with 12 bases between them. CDR1 is PRHDT and CDR2 is FYEKMQ in the germline V gene (reference sequence). The CDR3 reads CASSLGRRGSTEAFF. CDR3 coding DNA: TGTGCCAGCAGCTTAGGCCGGCGAGGGAGCACTGAAGCTTTCTTT.

This clone was found once. V usage is TRBV5-1 and J usage is TRBJ2-7; TRBD1 or TRBD2 may be the D gene (5 bases each). The CDR3 is 15 amino acids. Germline V gene sequence: CDR1 SGHRS, CDR2 YFSETQ. Trimming removed 0 bases from V and 3 bases from J, with 13 bases in between. The CDR3 coding sequence is TGCGCCAGCAGCTTGGGCTCAGGGAGTTACTACGAGCAGTACTTC. Its translation is CASSLGSGSYYEQYF.

The chain joins TRBV6-1 to TRBJ2-3, with a possible D match to TRBD1 (5 bases). V was pared by 4 bases and J by 0 bases, with 11 bases between. CDR1 MNHNS and CDR2 SASEGT come from the germline V gene. The CDR3 is made up of 15 amino acids. CDR3 bases: TGTGCCAGCAGTGGAAAACGGACAAGCACAGATACGCAGTATTTT. Translated, it gives CASSGKRTSTDTQYF.

The rearrangement uses TRBV15 and TRBJ1-4; D might be TRBD1 (5 bases). The V end was cut by 0 bases, the J end by 8 bases, with 10 bases between. Germline CDR1 and CDR2: LNHNV and YYDKDF (reference sequence). The CDR3 has 14 amino acids. In nucleotides, the CDR3 is TGTGCCACCAGCAGAGACCCCCGGGGCGAAAAACTGTTTTTT. This gives the protein CATSRDPRGEKLFF.

The genes are TRBV2 and TRBJ1-4, with 9 bases fitting TRBD1. The CDR3 loop spans 14 amino acids. Germline V lookup: CDR1 SNHLY, CDR2 FYNNEI. Trimming cost V 6 bases and J 10 bases; bases outside gene matches: 9. The CDR3 protein is CASRRIQGAGKLFF. The CDR3 DNA reads as TGTGCCAGCAGAAGGATACAGGGGGCAGGAAAACTGTTTTTT.

The chain links TRBV6-1 to TRBJ1-5, with 7 bases matching TRBD1. V was clipped by 5 bases and J by 7 bases; unmatched bases: 5. CDR3 size: 13 residues. Germline CDR1 reads MNHNS; CDR2 reads SASEGT. Here the CDR3 DNA reads TGTGCCAGCAGTCCAGGGGGGAACCAGCCCCAGCATTTT. Its translation is CASSPGGNQPQHF.

This chain connects TRBV5-5 to TRBJ2-3, with D hard to call. This CDR3 comprises 11 residues. The V gene's germline CDR1 is SGHKS and CDR2 YYEKEE (reference sequence). V lost 4 bases and J lost 9, with 9 bases in between. The CDR3 nucleotides read TGTGCCAGCAGCGAGACCCCAACGCAGTATTTT. This sequence encodes CASSETPTQYF.

This sequence joins TRBV5-1 and TRBJ2-7; the D gene is possibly TRBD1 (6 bases). This CDR3 is 13 amino acids long. Germline V gene lookup returns CDR1 SGHRS and CDR2 YFSETQ. The V end was cut by 4 bases, the J end by 3 bases, with 11 bases between. CDR3 DNA: TGCGCCAGCAGCGAACTGACAGGCTACGAGCAGTACTTC. Its protein product is CASSELTGYEQYF.

V usage is TRBV7-2 and J usage is TRBJ2-1; TRBD2 matches 7 bases. After removal of 5 bases from V and 9 bases from J, the junction contained 4 bases not matched to a gene. Germline CDR1 reads SGHTA; CDR2 reads FQGNSA. The CDR3 is 12 residues long. This CDR3 reads CASSGAGVEQFF. CDR3 nucleotides: TGTGCCAGCAGCGGCGCGGGAGTTGAGCAGTTCTTC.

The chain recombines TRBV7-6 with TRBJ2-3; 7 bases are shared with TRBD2. V lost 4 bases, J lost 0 bases, and 10 bases stayed unmatched. The CDR3 is 17 amino acids. The germline gives CDR1 SGHVS, CDR2 FNYEAQ. The CDR3, as DNA: TGTGCCAGCAGCTACCTTGGGGGAGGGACTAGCACAGATACGCAGTATTTT. It yields the protein CASSYLGGGTSTDTQYF.

J is TRBJ2-1 and V is TRBV7-8, with 8 positions matching TRBD1. CDR1 is SGHVS and CDR2 is FQNEAQ in the germline V gene. V shed 1 base and J 6 bases; nucleotides not matched to a gene: 2. There are 14 residues in the CDR3. The CDR3 DNA reads TGTGCCAGCAGCTTAGAGACAGGGGCCAATGAGCAGTTCTTC. It specifies CASSLETGANEQFF.

The rearrangement uses TRBV2 and TRBJ2-3, with D possibly being TRBD2 (5 bases). V was cut by 7 bases and J by 4 bases, with 15 bases left in between. Germline values: CDR1 SNHLY, CDR2 FYNNEI. The CDR3 has 14 amino acids. CDR3 in DNA: TGTGCCAGCATTCTAGCCGAGAGGGCAGATACGCAGTATTTT. This encodes CASILAERADTQYF.

The table lists this clone with a count of one. The DNA of the CDR3 is TGTGCCAGCAGTGAGGGGACAGGGAGGGCCGAGCAGTACTTC. Protein product: CASSEGTGRAEQYF. The chain recombines TRBV6-1 with TRBJ2-7; 9 bases are shared with TRBD1. Trimming at V came to 3 bases and at J to 6 bases, leaving 6 bases not matched to a gene. Germline CDR1 is MNHNS and CDR2 is SASEGT. The CDR3 is 14 residues long.

V usage is TRBV28 and J usage is TRBJ1-5, with TRBD1 matching over 10 bases. Germline loops: CDR1 MDHEN, CDR2 SYDVKM. The V and J ends lost 5 bases and 10 bases, in that order; junction bases with no gene match: 14. The CDR3 totals 16 residues. CDR3 DNA: TGTGCCAGCAGTAGGGGGGACAGGGGACGGGTGAGTCCCCAGCATTTT. Translation gives CASSRGDRGRVSPQHF. The variable domain in full, completed from reference TRBV28 and TRBJ1-5, reads DVKVTQSSRYLVKRTGEKVFLECVQDMDHENMFWYRQDPGLGLRLIYFSYDVKMKEKGDIPEGYSVSREKKERFSLILESASTNQTSMYLCASSRGDRGRVSPQHFGDGTRLSIL.

The V and J genes are TRBV10-3 and TRBJ1-2; D is ambiguous. V lost 4 bases to trimming and J lost 4 bases, with 16 bases between them. The CDR3 length is 15 residues. Germline CDR1 ENHRY, CDR2 SYGVKD. This CDR3 is CAISALSLRGYGYTF. Written as DNA, the CDR3 is TGTGCCATCAGTGCGCTGTCTCTCCGGGGCTATGGCTACACCTTC.

The rearrangement joins TRBV4-3 to TRBJ1-6, with D possibly TRBD1 on 5 matching bases. CDR3 length equals 16 residues. V gave up 0 bases and J gave up 7 bases, with 13 bases separating them. CDR1 is LGHNA, CDR2 YSLEER, per germline. CDR3 amino acids: CASSQDPGLENSPLHF. CDR3 DNA: TGCGCCAGCAGCCAAGATCCAGGGTTGGAGAATTCACCCCTCCACTTT.

A single count supports this clone. The chain combines TRBV9 with TRBJ1-4, with 10 bases matching TRBD1. Germline V CDR1 and CDR2: SGDLS, YYNGEE. Trimming took 0 bases from V and 7 from J; bases not matched to a gene: 0. This CDR3 has 14 residues. The CDR3 sequence: CASSVGTGGEKLFF. For the CDR3, the DNA is TGTGCCAGCAGCGTAGGGACAGGGGGTGAAAAACTGTTTTTT.